This T cell receptor (beta chain) was sequenced in a study of T cell responses to AZD1222 COVID-19 vaccine. The data were produced by immunoSEQ multiplex PCR, yet TCRdb's version contains in-frame clones alone and is incomplete. The sample has roughly 90,000 clones; 80% to 90% are singletons. V lost 2 bases and J lost 6, with 13 bases in between. Germline V gene sequence: CDR1 SGHAT, CDR2 FQNNGV. The CDR3 contains 14 residues. Analyses pooled second doses at about 4 or about 12 weeks. The input for sequencing was peripheral blood, taken 28 days after the second AZD1222 dose. V is TRBV11-2 and J is TRBJ1-2, with unresolved D. This TCR came from an adult who received the AZD1222 COVID-19 vaccine. The CDR3 is CASSLFFPGDGYTF. The CDR3 bases are TGTGCCAGCAGCTTATTTTTTCCTGGGGATGGCTACACCTTC.